One sample yielded the 10 T cell receptor beta chains listed below, sequenced in a study of shared clonotypes between healthy human individuals. Clones were read by immunoSEQ multiplex PCR, and TCRdb kept only the in-frame ones, dropping some. The sample has roughly 590,000 clones, nearly 97% seen once. CD45RO-negative, CCR7-selected cells formed the naive CD8 fraction, which excluded terminally differentiated effector memory CD45RA+ cells. Material for sequencing was naive CD8+ T cells sorted from blood. The receptors were gathered from a woman aged 25 to 39 in good health.

Of note for this clone: Within the sample, other DNA sequences also encode this same CDR3. V and J are TRBV9 and TRBJ2-2; D ambiguous. Germline V gives CDR1 SGDLS, CDR2 YYNGEE. V lost 3 bases and J lost 4, with 4 bases in between. This CDR3 has 12 residues. The CDR3 DNA reads TGTGCCAGCAGCGAGACCACCGGGGAGCTGTTTTTT. This translates into CASSETTGELFF.

V and J are TRBV27 and TRBJ1-2; D not resolved. With 5 bases removed from V and 1 base from J, the gap between germline ends came to 11 bases. The CDR3 extends over 14 amino acids. Germline assignment: CDR1 MNHEY and CDR2 SMNVEV (reference sequence). CDR3 nucleotides: TGTGCCAGCAGTCCGACAAGCTTTAACTATGGCTACACCTTC. Amino acids: CASSPTSFNYGYTF.

The J gene is TRBJ1-1, the V gene TRBV9, with 9 bases identical to TRBD1. The CDR3 spans 14 residues. Germline-derived CDR1 and CDR2 are SGDLS and YYNGEE. The J segment lost 5 bases and the V segment lost 4 bases, leaving 6 bases of the junction unmatched. The CDR3 DNA reads TGTGCCAGCAGCTCCGGGGACAGGGAAACTGAAGCTTTCTTT. It encodes CASSSGDRETEAFF.

This sequence joins TRBV7-9 and TRBJ1-1, with 12 bases that match TRBD1. This CDR3 has 17 amino acids. Germline CDR1 reads SEHNR; CDR2 reads FQNEAQ (reference sequence). V shed 6 bases and J 3 bases; nucleotides not matched to a gene: 11. For the CDR3, the DNA is TGTGCCAGCAGGCTCGGGACAGGGGGCCTAGTGGACACTGAAGCTTTCTTT. This sequence encodes CASRLGTGGLVDTEAFF.

V usage is TRBV2 and J usage is TRBJ2-5; 8 nucleotides agree with TRBD2. V was pared by 5 bases and J by 5 bases, with 7 bases of the junction left unmatched. The CDR3 runs 14 residues. From germline, CDR1 is SNHLY and CDR2 FYNNEI. In DNA, the CDR3 is TGTGCCAGCAGTTGGACTAGCCTAGGGGAGACCCAGTACTTC. Its translation: CASSWTSLGETQYF.

This rearrangement joins TRBV27 to TRBJ2-7, with 10 bases aligning to TRBD1. This CDR3 has 15 residues. The trim removed 5 bases at V and 4 bases at J, leaving 8 bases unmatched. Germline values: CDR1 MNHEY, CDR2 SMNVEV (reference sequence). The CDR3 loop reads CASSETTGGNYEQYF. In nucleotides, the CDR3 is TGTGCCAGCAGTGAAACGACAGGGGGCAATTACGAGCAGTACTTC.

On this clone: The same CDR3 is also encoded by other DNA sequences in this sample. V and J are TRBV19 and TRBJ2-2; 8 bases agree with TRBD1. V lost 1 base and J lost 6; bases outside the gene matches: 4. The CDR3 contains 15 residues. From germline, CDR1 is LNHDA and CDR2 SQIVND (reference sequence). The DNA for the CDR3 is TGTGCCAGTAGTATAGCCCAGGGGGCGTCCGGGGAGCTGTTTTTT. Translating gives CASSIAQGASGELFF.

The chain links TRBV29-1 to TRBJ2-1; TRBD2 might be the D (6 bases). Germline values: CDR1 SQVTM, CDR2 ANQGSEA. The CDR3 has 13 amino acids. V was cut by 6 bases and J by 2 bases, with 11 bases left in between. Written as DNA, the CDR3 is TGCAGCGTAGTAGCGGACGCCTACAATGAGCAGTTCTTC. It yields the protein CSVVADAYNEQFF.

The rearrangement uses TRBV5-1 and TRBJ2-1; weak D call: TRBD1 (6 bases). Trimming removed 3 bases from V and 10 bases from J, with 11 bases in between. CDR1 is SGHRS and CDR2 is YFSETQ in the germline V gene. This CDR3 comprises 12 residues. The CDR3 here is CASSWGQSEQFF. Written as DNA, the CDR3 is TGCGCCAGCAGCTGGGGACAATCGGAGCAGTTCTTC. Complete variable domain (other parts from reference TRBV5-1 and TRBJ2-1): KAGVTQTPRYLIKTRGQQVTLSCSPISGHRSVSWYQQTPGQGLQFLFEYFSETQRNKGNFPGRFSGRQFSNSRSEMNVSTLELGDSALYLCASSWGQSEQFFGPGTRLTVL.

The chain combines TRBV4-2 with TRBJ1-1, with no clear D. The germline V gene has CDR1 LGHNA and CDR2 YNFKEQ. There are 13 residues in the CDR3. V dropped 2 bases and J dropped 2 bases, with 6 bases sitting between them. CDR3 in amino acids: CASSQSTNTEAFF. The CDR3 nucleotides read TGTGCCAGCAGCCAAAGTACTAACACTGAAGCTTTCTTT.